Presented here are 30 T cell receptor beta chains from one specimen sequenced in a study of glioma-infiltrating T cells after dendritic cell vaccination. Assay: immunoSEQ multiplex PCR; the TCRdb copy retains only in-frame clones and omits some. This table has 100,000 or so clones, around 89% appearing once. The time point was: after dendritic cell vaccination, including at tumor progression/relapse. The specimen comprised blood, sampled after dendritic cell vaccination. These receptor sequences come from a human donor with glioblastoma.

J is TRBJ1-1 and V is TRBV7-6, with 8 positions matching TRBD1. The trim removed 0 bases at V and 4 bases at J, leaving 7 bases unmatched. The germline CDR1 and CDR2 sequences are SGHVS and FNYEAQ. This CDR3 has 16 amino acids. The CDR3 sequence: CASSLAATGVGTEAFF. The CDR3 coding sequence is TGTGCCAGCAGCTTAGCAGCGACAGGGGTAGGCACTGAAGCTTTCTTT.

V is TRBV7-9 and J is TRBJ2-1, with 13 positions matching TRBD2. Germline CDR1 reads SEHNR; CDR2 reads FQNEAQ (reference sequence). V lost 5 bases and J lost 8; bases outside the gene matches: 3. The CDR3 sequence is 14 residues long. CDR3 region: CASSQGLAGDEQFF. The CDR3 DNA sequence: TGTGCCAGCAGCCAAGGACTAGCGGGGGATGAGCAGTTCTTC.

CDR3 DNA: TGCAGCGTTGACGTTCAGCGGGGGGGAGAGCAGTACTTC. Translation: CSVDVQRGGEQYF. The rearrangement joins TRBV29-1 to TRBJ2-7, with 10 nucleotides matching TRBD2. With V trimmed by 3 bases and J by 7 bases, 6 bases remained unmatched. This CDR3 has 13 amino acids. In germline, CDR1 is SQVTM, CDR2 ANQGSEA.

The rearrangement uses TRBV6-1 and TRBJ2-3, with 7 bases lining up with TRBD1. Germline V CDR1 and CDR2: MNHNS, SASEGT. This CDR3 comprises 13 residues. V gave up 6 bases and J gave up 3 bases; unmatched junction bases: 3. This chain's CDR3 is CASSVQGTDTQYF. In nucleotides, the CDR3 is TGTGCCAGCAGCGTACAGGGGACAGATACGCAGTATTTT.

J is TRBJ1-5 and V is TRBV6-1; unclear D gene. Germline CDR1 and CDR2: MNHNS and SASEGT. The V end lost 0 bases, the J end lost 3 bases, and 12 bases lay between the germline ends. The CDR3 spans 16 residues. DNA for the CDR3: TGTGCCAGCAGTGAAGCGCTAGTCCTACTCAATCAGCCCCAGCATTTT. Its translation: CASSEALVLLNQPQHF.

This rearrangement joins TRBV11-2 to TRBJ2-2; TRBD1 might be the D (6 bases). CDR3 length equals 16 residues. The V gene lost 0 bases and the J gene lost 6 bases, with 14 bases spanning the gap. Per the germline V gene, CDR1 is SGHAT and CDR2 is FQNNGV. CDR3 loop: CASSLEGLQGPGELFF. The CDR3 nucleotides are TGTGCCAGCAGCTTAGAGGGGTTACAGGGTCCCGGGGAGCTGTTTTTT.

The CDR3 DNA sequence: TGTGCCAGCAGGGGAGGGGACCGTAACACTGAAGCTTTCTTT. Amino acid sequence: CASRGGDRNTEAFF. V gene TRBV2 combines with J gene TRBJ1-1; TRBD1 might be the D (5 bases). The CDR3 length is 14 residues. Germline V gene data show CDR1 as SNHLY and CDR2 as FYNNEI. V was shortened by 6 bases and J by 2 bases, with 13 bases between the two germline ends.

This chain joins TRBV5-1 and TRBJ1-1, with TRBD1 as a possible D gene (6 bases). V shed 1 base and J shed 0 bases, with 10 bases lying between them. The CDR3 covers 15 residues. Germline V lookup: CDR1 SGHRS, CDR2 YFSETQ. CDR3 in amino acids: CASSLSGGLNTEAFF. The CDR3, as DNA: TGCGCCAGCAGCTTGTCGGGGGGCTTGAACACTGAAGCTTTCTTT.

This chain connects TRBV7-6 to TRBJ2-2; D may be TRBD1 (6 bases). The V end lost 5 bases, the J end lost 4 bases, and 14 bases lay between the germline ends. The CDR3 totals 15 residues. The germline V gene encodes CDR1 SGHVS and CDR2 FNYEAQ. In DNA, the CDR3 is TGTGCCAGCAGCCCTATACAGGGTAGCACCGGGGAGCTGTTTTTT. Protein product: CASSPIQGSTGELFF.

This clone was detected only a few times. The CDR3 reads CAWSEGQLIPQHF. CDR3 DNA sequence: TGTGCCTGGAGTGAGGGGCAACTAATACCCCAGCATTTT. J is TRBJ1-5 and V is TRBV30, with D maybe TRBD1 (5 bases). This CDR3 contains 13 residues. CDR1 and CDR2 (germline): GTSNPN, SVGIG (reference sequence). The V and J ends lost 1 base and 10 bases respectively, with 14 bases between them.

The V gene is TRBV2, the J gene TRBJ2-5, with 8 nucleotides matching TRBD1. Gene TRBJ2-7 matches the end of the DNA better, so the J call may be wrong. Germline V gives CDR1 SNHLY, CDR2 FYNNEI. The CDR3 has 13 residues. CDR3 in DNA: TGTGCCAGCAGCGTGACAGGGGTCCACGAGCAGTACTTC. Amino acids: CASSVTGVHEQYF.

This clone was counted a single time. The CDR3 DNA is TGCGCCAGCAGCCCAGGGGTCTCGGAAAACACCATATATTTT. This encodes CASSPGVSENTIYF. This chain connects TRBV5-1 to TRBJ1-3; a possible D gene is TRBD1 (6 bases). The CDR3 extends over 14 amino acids. Per the germline V gene, CDR1 is SGHRS and CDR2 is YFSETQ. Trimming removed 4 bases from V and 6 bases from J, with 14 bases in between.

The V gene is TRBV6-1, the J gene TRBJ1-1; D is unresolved. CDR3 length equals 13 residues. V dropped 7 bases and J dropped 6 bases, with 15 bases sitting between them. Germline CDR1 reads MNHNS; CDR2 reads SASEGT. The CDR3 region is CASNPSGFPEAFF. The CDR3 coding sequence is TGTGCCAGCAATCCCTCGGGGTTCCCTGAAGCTTTCTTT.

The chain carries TRBV6-5 and TRBJ1-2; possibly TRBD1 for D (6 bases). CDR3 length: 15 amino acids. V lost 6 bases, J lost 2 bases, and 16 bases lay in between. In germline, CDR1 is MNHEY, CDR2 SVGAGI. This CDR3 is CASRIRTGSNYGYTF. The CDR3 DNA follows: TGTGCCAGCAGGATACGAACAGGGAGCAACTATGGCTACACCTTC.

The gene calls are TRBV20-1 and TRBJ2-7; D gene unclear. The CDR3 is 11 amino acids. CDR1 is DFQATT, CDR2 SNEGSKA, per germline (reference sequence). Trimming removed 1 base at V and 5 bases at J, with 6 bases between. CDR3 DNA: TGCAGTGCTAGAGCGCTAGACGAGCAGTACTTC. Translating gives CSARALDEQYF.

The chain recombines TRBV6-6 with TRBJ1-1, with 7 bases identical to TRBD1. This CDR3 has 16 residues. Germline CDR1 is MNHNY and CDR2 is SVGAGI (reference sequence). Trimming at V came to 5 bases and at J to 0 bases, leaving 9 bases not matched to a gene. CDR3 nucleotide sequence: TGTGCCAGCAGTGGGGGCCCGACAGGGATGAACACTGAAGCTTTCTTT. Its protein is CASSGGPTGMNTEAFF.

This clone was picked up a small number of times. The chain employs TRBV7-6 and TRBJ2-5, with 7 bases matching TRBD2. J was trimmed by 4 bases and V by 3 bases; bases with no gene match: 2. The germline V gene encodes CDR1 SGHVS and CDR2 FNYEAQ. The CDR3 sequence is 13 residues long. The DNA of the CDR3 is TGTGCCAGCAGCTTGAGCGGGGCAGAGACCCAGTACTTC. It is translated as CASSLSGAETQYF.

The gene calls are TRBV9 and TRBJ2-5; TRBD2 aligns across 9 bases. The CDR3 consists of 17 residues. In germline, CDR1 is SGDLS, CDR2 YYNGEE. Unmatched junction bases numbered 6, after V lost 0 bases and J lost 0 bases. Written as DNA, the CDR3 is TGTGCCAGCAGCGTAGCTACAGAGCGGGGGGACCAAGAGACCCAGTACTTC. Translation gives CASSVATERGDQETQYF.

This chain links TRBV6-1 with TRBJ2-3; 7 nucleotides match TRBD2. V dropped 8 bases and J dropped 3; count of bases not matched to a gene: 8. Looked up from germline, CDR1 is MNHNS and CDR2 is SASEGT. This CDR3 has 14 amino acids. DNA of the CDR3: TGTGCCAGCGCGCCGGGACTATCTACAGATACGCAGTATTTT. As protein: CASAPGLSTDTQYF.

The chain links TRBV9 to TRBJ2-2, with D perhaps matching TRBD2 (7 bases). Germline values: CDR1 SGDLS, CDR2 YYNGEE. V was cut by 2 bases and J by 1 base, with 15 bases left in between. The length of the CDR3 is 17 residues. Here the CDR3 DNA reads TGTGCCAGCAGCGTTCTGGTGGGGGGGCAGAACACCGGGGAGCTGTTTTTT. The encoded protein is CASSVLVGGQNTGELFF.

Remarks on this clone: A read error may produce the germline difference seen at one junction end. Other DNA sequences from this sample encode an identical CDR3 as well. The chain employs TRBV9 and TRBJ1-6; perhaps TRBD1 as D (5 bases). This CDR3 has 15 amino acids. CDR1 and CDR2 from the germline V gene are SGDLS and YYNGEE. CDR3 residues: CASSVAGGENSPLHF. Written as DNA, the CDR3 is TGTGCCAGCAGCGTAGCGGGGGGTGAAAATTCCCCCCTCCACTTT. Using reference TRBV9 and TRBJ1-6 for the parts outside the CDR3, the full variable domain is DSGVTQTPKHLITATGQRVTLRCSPRSGDLSVYWYQQSLDQGLQFLIQYYNGEERAKGNILERFSAQQFPDLHSELNLSSLELGDSALYFCASSVAGGENSPLHFGNGTRLTVT.

The CDR3: CASSRTGGLVLMNTEAFF. As DNA, the CDR3 is TGTGCCAGCAGCCGAACAGGGGGCCTCGTACTTATGAACACTGAAGCTTTCTTT. The chain uses TRBV11-2 and TRBJ1-1, with 9 bases aligning to TRBD1. Trimming at V came to 5 bases and at J to 0 bases, leaving 13 bases not matched to a gene. The germline gives CDR1 SGHAT, CDR2 FQNNGV. This CDR3 has 18 amino acids.

This clone has more than one count but fewer than ten. This chain links TRBV10-2 with TRBJ1-2, with D possibly TRBD1 on 6 matching bases. The CDR3 is 12 amino acids. Trimming left V 4 bases short and J 8 bases short, with 11 bases between. Germline CDR1 and CDR2: WSHSY and SAAADI. The CDR3 DNA is TGCGCCAGCAGTGGGGTACAGGGAGGCTACACCTTC. Translating it yields CASSGVQGGYTF.

The chain has TRBV2 and TRBJ1-2, with TRBD1 matching over 8 bases. Unmatched junction bases numbered 5, after V lost 1 base and J lost 4 bases. The CDR3 runs to 15 residues. The germline V gene has CDR1 SNHLY and CDR2 FYNNEI. Here the CDR3 reads CASSEDRDRIYGYTF. The CDR3 DNA is TGTGCCAGCAGTGAAGATAGGGACAGGATCTATGGCTACACCTTC.

This CDR3 is CASSKQGWGGYTF. Written as DNA, the CDR3 is TGCGCCAGCAGCAAACAGGGGTGGGGCGGCTACACCTTC. The rearrangement uses TRBV4-1 and TRBJ1-2; TRBD1 aligns across 7 bases. This CDR3 comprises 13 residues. The germline V gene has CDR1 MGHRA and CDR2 YSYEKL. The trim removed 5 bases at V and 8 bases at J, leaving 8 bases unmatched.

The chain is built from TRBV6-5 and TRBJ1-5; 7 positions agree with TRBD1. Germline-derived CDR1 and CDR2 are MNHEY and SVGAGI. The CDR3 length is 15 residues. Unmatched junction bases numbered 8, after V lost 6 bases and J lost 3 bases. CDR3 sequence: CASRRSGTVNQPQHF. The CDR3 DNA sequence: TGTGCCAGCAGGAGATCCGGGACAGTCAATCAGCCCCAGCATTTT.

Of note for this clone: This CDR3 is also generated by other DNA sequences in the sample. The chain has TRBV11-2 and TRBJ1-6; 7 bases fit TRBD1. This CDR3 region has 16 residues. J gave up 6 bases and V 3 bases, and 8 bases lay outside the gene matches. The germline V gene encodes CDR1 SGHAT and CDR2 FQNNGV. The CDR3 spells CASSFLGTELNSPLHF. CDR3 in DNA: TGTGCCAGCAGCTTTCTCGGGACAGAGCTTAATTCACCCCTCCACTTT.

CDR3 sequence reads: CASNLLASQETQYF. In DNA, the CDR3 is TGTGCCAGCAACCTACTAGCGAGCCAAGAGACCCAGTACTTC. The rearrangement joins TRBV2 to TRBJ2-5; 7 bases agree with TRBD2. In germline, CDR1 is SNHLY, CDR2 FYNNEI. The CDR3 length is 14 residues. V lost 7 bases to trimming and J lost 1 base; unmatched junction nucleotides: 6.

This chain links TRBV18 with TRBJ2-1; TRBD1 is a possible D gene (6 bases). V lost 5 bases and J 8 bases, leaving 10 bases between the germline ends. The CDR3 runs 12 residues. Germline CDR1 and CDR2: KGHSH and LQKENI. CDR3 sequence reads: CASSDRSDEQFF. In nucleotides, the CDR3 is TGTGCCAGCTCAGACAGGTCGGATGAGCAGTTCTTC.

The chain is built from TRBV6-1 and TRBJ1-3; TRBD1 aligns across 7 bases. The germline V gene encodes CDR1 MNHNS and CDR2 SASEGT. The CDR3 loop spans 15 amino acids. J lost 0 bases, V lost 4 bases, and 3 bases had no gene match. The CDR3 sequence is CASSVDRVSGNTIYF. The DNA of the CDR3 is TGTGCCAGCAGTGTCGACAGGGTCTCTGGAAACACCATATATTTT.